The 29 T cell receptor beta chains below come from one sample, sequenced in a study of T cells in Graves' hyperthyroidism and ophthalmopathy. The source material, RNA transcripts, was used to amplify TCR beta CDR3 regions. When the TCR CDR3 underwent first-round RT-PCR, the HTBI primer set was used. In TCRdb, the multiplex PCR reads were re-called with MiXCR into one record per CDR3 protein. Of 350,000 to 400,000 distinct CDR3 sequences in the sample, 19% were seen once. Sequenced: blood. The receptors originated from a woman under 30 with Graves' hyperthyroidism.

This clonotype was recorded at least ten times. This sequence joins TRBV20-1 and TRBJ2-5, with D possibly matching TRBD2 (6 bases). Germline V CDR1 and CDR2: DFQATT, SNEGSKA (reference sequence). This CDR3 is built from 13 residues. As DNA, the CDR3 is TGCAGGGGGGGAGATGGGAGACAAGAGACCCAGTACTTC. Encoded protein: CRGGDGRQETQYF.

This clonotype was picked up many times. This sequence joins TRBV20-1 and TRBJ2-2, with D perhaps matching TRBD2 (6 bases). The germline CDR1 and CDR2 sequences are DFQATT and SNEGSKA (reference sequence). The CDR3 is 15 amino acids. Trimming took off 0 bases at V and 4 bases at J, with 12 bases between the two ends. The CDR3 region has the DNA TGCAGTGCTAGAGAAATCGCCGGGGGCACCGGGGAGCTGTTTTTT. Protein: CSAREIAGGTGELFF.

This clonotype occurred many times. This chain connects TRBV7-4 to TRBJ1-3; D may be TRBD1 (5 bases). With 10 bases removed from V and 0 bases from J, the gap between germline ends came to 13 bases. CDR3 length: 14 residues. Per germline, CDR1 SGHVT and CDR2 SQSDAQ. CDR3 DNA sequence: TGTGCCACCAGGGATAATTCCTCTGGAAACACCATATATTTT. Translation gives CATRDNSSGNTIYF.

This clonotype showed up many times. The chain carries TRBV3-1 and TRBJ1-1; D gene uncertain. CDR1 and CDR2 (germline): LGHDT, YNNKEL (reference sequence). The germline V and J ends were trimmed by 1 base and 2 bases, with 8 bases remaining between them. This CDR3 comprises 14 residues. The CDR3 protein is CASSQGSDNTEAFF. For the CDR3, the DNA is TGTGCCAGCAGCCAAGGGTCGGATAACACTGAAGCTTTCTTT.

This clonotype has a count of ten or more. The gene calls are TRBV15 and TRBJ1-3; D is possibly TRBD1 (5 bases). Germline V lookup: CDR1 LNHNV, CDR2 YYDKDF (reference sequence). V lost 7 bases to trimming and J lost 2 bases, with 15 bases between them. The CDR3 totals 15 residues. CDR3 bases: TGTGCCACCACCCGAACGGGGGATCCTGGAAACACCATATATTTT. This sequence encodes CATTRTGDPGNTIYF.

This clonotype was seen many times. The CDR3 sequence: CASSRGGSNYGYTF. The CDR3 bases are TGTGCCAGCAGCAGAGGGGGAAGTAACTATGGCTACACCTTC. This rearrangement joins TRBV28 to TRBJ1-2; a possible D gene is TRBD1 (6 bases). Germline V gene lookup returns CDR1 MDHEN and CDR2 SYDVKM. With 6 bases removed from V and 1 base from J, the gap between germline ends came to 12 bases. The CDR3 length is 14 residues.

This clonotype was observed many times. The chain uses TRBV6-5 and TRBJ1-1; 8 bases fit TRBD1. The CDR3 is 15 residues long. In germline, CDR1 is MNHEY, CDR2 SVGAGI. Trimming took 4 bases from V and 1 from J; bases not matched to a gene: 5. This CDR3 is CASSSSGGSNTEAFF. The CDR3 nucleotides read TGTGCCAGCAGTTCCTCAGGGGGCTCGAACACTGAAGCTTTCTTT.

In this sample, this clonotype turned up many times. The chain couples TRBV5-1 to TRBJ2-7, with 7 bases matching TRBD1. CDR3 length: 16 residues. V shed 8 bases and J 1 base; nucleotides not matched to a gene: 15. Germline V gene sequence: CDR1 SGHRS, CDR2 YFSETQ. The CDR3 sequence is CARRTRDSPTSYEQYF. CDR3 nucleotides: TGCGCCAGGCGAACGAGGGACAGTCCTACATCCTACGAGCAGTACTTC.

The chain is built from TRBV30 and TRBJ1-6, with a possible D match to TRBD1 (6 bases). The CDR3 contains 15 residues. In germline, CDR1 is GTSNPN, CDR2 SVGIG (reference sequence). The V end lost 2 bases, the J end lost 2 bases, and 10 bases lay between the germline ends. Here the CDR3 reads CAWSRGWAYNSPLHF. The CDR3 nucleotides are TGTGCCTGGAGTAGGGGGTGGGCCTATAATTCACCCCTCCACTTT.

Note on this clonotype: A much bigger clone sits one base away, suggesting this may be a read error. J is TRBJ1-2 and V is TRBV11-1; D ambiguous. The CDR3 consists of 13 residues. CDR1 SGHAT and CDR2 FQDESV come from the germline V gene (reference sequence). CDR3 sequence (DNA): TGTGCCAGCAGCTTAAACGAAAACTATGGCTACAGCTTC. This codes for CASSLNENYGYSF.

There are many counts of this clonotype. The rearrangement joins TRBV6-2 or TRBV6-3 to TRBJ1-1; possible D gene TRBD1, 5 bases. The CDR3 length is 18 residues. Trimming removed 2 bases from V and 4 bases from J, with 23 bases in between. Germline assignment: CDR1 MNHEY and CDR2 SVGEGT. CDR3 sequence: CASSYEFREDRRGTEAFF. The CDR3 DNA reads as TGTGCCAGCAGTTACGAATTCAGGGAAGATCGCCGGGGCACTGAAGCTTTCTTT.

This clonotype was recorded many times. The chain uses TRBV5-5 and TRBJ1-5, with D possibly TRBD1 on 5 matching bases. V gave up 2 bases and J gave up 0 bases, with 12 bases separating them. CDR1 and CDR2 (germline): SGHKS, YYEKEE (reference sequence). This CDR3 is 16 amino acids long. The CDR3, as DNA: TGTGCCAGCAGCTTATCGACAGCCTATAGCAATCAGCCCCAGCATTTT. This codes for CASSLSTAYSNQPQHF.

This clonotype was seen many times. V is TRBV11-1 and J is TRBJ2-2, with D possibly being TRBD2 (5 bases). CDR3 length equals 14 residues. Per germline, CDR1 SGHAT and CDR2 FQDESV (reference sequence). V lost 6 bases to trimming and J lost 7 bases, with 15 bases between them. The CDR3, as DNA: TGTGCCAGCAGGCCGGGGTTTCGGGACGGGGAGCTGTTTTTT. Translation gives CASRPGFRDGELFF.

This clonotype was observed at least ten times. This chain links TRBV12-3 or TRBV12-4 with TRBJ2-5, with D unresolved. V lost 6 bases and J lost 0, with 14 bases in between. The CDR3 is 15 residues long. The CDR3 nucleotides are TGTGCCAGCAGCCCTCCGCTCGATTACCAAGAGACCCAGTACTTC. Protein sequence: CASSPPLDYQETQYF.

This clonotype was counted only a few times. The gene calls are TRBV18 and TRBJ1-1; no definite D call. The germline gives CDR1 KGHSH, CDR2 LQKENI. V lost 3 bases, J lost 0 bases, and 8 bases lay in between. This CDR3 has 14 residues. CDR3 nucleotides: TGTGCCAGCTCACCCCGGGAGGTGAACACTGAAGCTTTCTTT. Translated, it gives CASSPREVNTEAFF.

Many counts were recorded for this clonotype. The chain carries TRBV6-1 and TRBJ2-7; TRBD2 agrees at 7 bases. Germline V gene sequence: CDR1 MNHNS, CDR2 SASEGT. The CDR3 totals 14 residues. Trimming cost V 6 bases and J 3 bases; bases outside gene matches: 8. The CDR3 spells CASRGEGHLYEQYF. DNA of the CDR3: TGTGCCAGCAGGGGGGAGGGGCACCTCTACGAGCAGTACTTC.

This clonotype was counted many times. The V gene is TRBV4-1, the J gene TRBJ1-3, with D possibly matching TRBD1 (5 bases). V was cut by 1 base and J by 8 bases, with 12 bases left in between. Germline V gene data show CDR1 as MGHRA and CDR2 as YSYEKL. The CDR3 extends over 14 amino acids. Written as DNA, the CDR3 is TGCGCCAGCAGCCAAGCCCCGAAGGGACACACCATATATTTT. It codes for CASSQAPKGHTIYF.

This clonotype showed up many times. V and J are TRBV12-3 or TRBV12-4 and TRBJ1-5; a possible D gene is TRBD1 (6 bases). The CDR3 covers 14 residues. V was trimmed by 6 bases and J by 6 bases, leaving 15 bases between them. The CDR3 DNA follows: TGTGCCAGCAGACTACAGGGTTGGGGTCAGCCCCAGCATTTT. Its protein product is CASRLQGWGQPQHF.

This clonotype was counted a few times. The chain is built from TRBV12-3 or TRBV12-4 and TRBJ2-7; no definite D call. The CDR3 totals 12 residues. The germline V and J ends were trimmed by 6 bases and 4 bases, with 10 bases remaining between them. Here the CDR3 reads CASREAFYEQYF. Here the CDR3 DNA reads TGTGCCAGCAGAGAAGCCTTTTACGAGCAGTACTTC.

This clonotype was recorded at least ten times. This CDR3 is CASSVSRSYEQYF. The CDR3 DNA sequence: TGTGCCAGCAGTGTGAGTAGATCCTACGAGCAGTACTTC. The gene calls are TRBV2 and TRBJ2-7; D unclear. Germline CDR1 is SNHLY and CDR2 is FYNNEI. Trimming removed 4 bases at V and 1 base at J, with 8 bases between. The CDR3 is 13 amino acids.

This clonotype was found many times. This chain connects TRBV20-1 to TRBJ2-5, with no clear D. Per the germline V gene, CDR1 is DFQATT and CDR2 is SNEGSKA (reference sequence). The CDR3 totals 13 residues. Trimming removed 2 bases at V and 5 bases at J, with 12 bases between. As DNA, the CDR3 is TGCAGTGCTAGAAAGGCCCTCCCGGAGACCCAGTACTTC. Amino acid sequence: CSARKALPETQYF.

This clonotype was counted at least ten times. CDR3 sequence: CAWNGQSSETQYF. The CDR3 DNA follows: TGTGCCTGGAACGGACAGTCTTCGGAGACCCAGTACTTC. This sequence joins TRBV30 and TRBJ2-5; tentative D call: TRBD1 (6 bases). CDR3 length: 13 amino acids. From germline, CDR1 is GTSNPN and CDR2 SVGIG (reference sequence). V was shortened by 4 bases and J by 5 bases, with 14 bases between the two germline ends.

This clonotype came up many times. The J gene is TRBJ1-2, the V gene TRBV29-1; TRBD1 matches at 7 bases. Germline values: CDR1 SQVTM, CDR2 ANQGSEA. V lost 6 bases, J lost 3 bases, and 7 bases stayed unmatched. This CDR3 spans 13 amino acids. CDR3 nucleotides: TGCAGCGTGCACAGGGGAGAACACTATGGCTACACCTTC. It is translated as CSVHRGEHYGYTF.

This clonotype came up many times. The junction departs from germline at one end; a sequencing error may be responsible. The chain has TRBV20-1 and TRBJ2-7, with 9 nucleotides matching TRBD2. CDR1 DFQATT and CDR2 SNEGSKA come from the germline V gene (reference sequence). The CDR3 contains 13 residues. CDR3 in amino acids: CSPSGESSYEQYF. In nucleotides, the CDR3 is TGCAGTCCTAGCGGGGAGAGCTCCTACGAGCAGTACTTC.

This clonotype was observed at least ten times. V gene TRBV29-1 combines with J gene TRBJ1-1; a possible D gene is TRBD1 (6 bases). The CDR3 is 11 residues long. In germline, CDR1 is SQVTM, CDR2 ANQGSEA. V was shortened by 7 bases and J by 4 bases, with 10 bases between the two germline ends. DNA of the CDR3: TGCAGCGGGGCCAGGGGCACTGAAGCTTTCTTT. This codes for CSGARGTEAFF. The full variable domain, its missing parts supplied by reference TRBV29-1 and TRBJ1-1, is SAVISQKPSRDICQRGTSLTIQCQVDSQVTMMFWYRQQPGQSLTLIATANQGSEATYESGFVIDKFPISRPNLTFSTLTVSNMSPEDSSIYLCSGARGTEAFFGQGTRLTVV.

The sample holds many counts of this clonotype. The chain couples TRBV19 to TRBJ2-5, with 8 bases aligning to TRBD2. The CDR3 runs to 18 residues. Germline-derived CDR1 and CDR2 are LNHDA and SQIVND (reference sequence). V dropped 0 bases and J dropped 0; count of bases not matched to a gene: 9. CDR3 in amino acids: CASSIDWSGGGNQETQYF. The CDR3, as DNA: TGTGCCAGTAGTATAGATTGGTCGGGGGGGGGGAACCAAGAGACCCAGTACTTC.

J is TRBJ1-2 and V is TRBV12-3 or TRBV12-4; D remains unclear. CDR3 length equals 13 residues. The V end was cut by 4 bases, the J end by 7 bases, with 13 bases between. CDR3 residues: CASSYRGSTGYTF. The CDR3 DNA sequence: TGTGCCAGCAGTTACAGAGGCAGTACTGGCTACACCTTC.

The table lists this clonotype with many counts. The rearrangement links TRBV6-2 or TRBV6-3 to TRBJ1-1; 8 bases line up with TRBD1. This CDR3 has 13 residues. Unmatched junction bases numbered 7, after V lost 8 bases and J lost 5 bases. Germline CDR1 MNHEY, CDR2 SVGEGT. As DNA, the CDR3 is TGTGCCAGCGGATGGACAGGGCGGACTGAAGCTTTCTTT. Amino acids: CASGWTGRTEAFF.

This clonotype has ten or more counts. V usage is TRBV11-1 and J usage is TRBJ2-5; 7 nucleotides agree with TRBD1. This CDR3 region has 16 residues. After removal of 2 bases from V and 4 bases from J, the junction contained 10 bases not matched to a gene. Germline CDR1 SGHAT, CDR2 FQDESV (reference sequence). The CDR3 nucleotides are TGTGCCAGCAGCTTAACCGATTCACAGGGGCTAGAGACCCAGTACTTC. Its protein product is CASSLTDSQGLETQYF. Filled out from reference TRBV11-1 and TRBJ2-5, the complete variable domain reads EAEVAQSPRYKITEKSQAVAFWCDPISGHATLYWYRQILGQGPELLVQFQDESVVDDSQLPKDRFSAERLKGVDSTLKIQPAELGDSAMYLCASSLTDSQGLETQYFGPGTRLLVL.